Listed below are T cell receptor beta chains from one sample, sequenced in a study of T cell responses to AZD1222 COVID-19 vaccine. Libraries were prepared by immunoSEQ multiplex PCR; TCRdb keeps only in-frame clonotypes and omits some of them. Of over 120,000 clones listed, more than 80% are singletons. The source material was peripheral blood, sampled on day 0 of AZD1222 vaccination. These receptors originate from an adult in good health. Both conserved end residues are part of each CDR3. The D gene is left open where the match is weak.

j_gene: TRBJ2-3; v_gene: TRBV19; d_gene: TRBD2; CDR3aa: CASSMRGLAGDTDTQYF; CDR3nt: TGTGCCAGTAGTATGAGGGGACTAGCGGGGGATACAGATACGCAGTATTTT
j_gene: TRBJ2-3; v_gene: TRBV5-1; d_gene: .; CDR3aa: CASRGLGAGADTQYF; CDR3nt: TGCGCCAGCAGAGGACTCGGGGCGGGCGCAGATACGCAGTATTTT
j_gene: TRBJ1-2; v_gene: TRBV7-9; d_gene: .; CDR3aa: CASSLDTSGGYTF; CDR3nt: TGTGCCAGCAGCTTAGACACCTCAGGTGGCTACACCTTC
j_gene: TRBJ1-4; v_gene: TRBV5-5; d_gene: .; CDR3aa: CASSLPTSATNEKLFF; CDR3nt: TGTGCCAGCAGCTTGCCCACCTCTGCAACTAATGAAAAACTGTTTTTT
j_gene: TRBJ1-5; v_gene: TRBV9; d_gene: .; CDR3aa: CASSAKGSNQPQHF; CDR3nt: TGTGCCAGCAGCGCAAAGGGGAGCAATCAGCCCCAGCATTTT
j_gene: TRBJ1-1; v_gene: TRBV11-2; d_gene: TRBD1; CDR3aa: CASSSSYGTAYDEAFF; CDR3nt: TGTGCCAGCAGCTCGTCTTACGGGACAGCATACGATGAAGCTTTCTTT
j_gene: TRBJ2-5; v_gene: TRBV2; d_gene: .; CDR3aa: CASSDTGLRETQYF; CDR3nt: TGTGCCAGCAGTGACACAGGGTTGAGAGAGACCCAGTACTTC
j_gene: TRBJ1-2; v_gene: TRBV25-1; d_gene: .; CDR3aa: CASSDYRVDYGYTF; CDR3nt: TGTGCCAGCAGTGATTACAGGGTCGACTATGGCTACACCTTC
j_gene: TRBJ2-3; v_gene: TRBV2; d_gene: TRBD2; CDR3aa: CASSRRLAGGQLPDTQYF; CDR3nt: TGTGCCAGCAGTCGCCGACTAGCGGGGGGCCAGCTCCCAGATACGCAGTATTTT
j_gene: TRBJ2-4; v_gene: TRBV19; d_gene: .; CDR3aa: CASKFGPTGENIQYF; CDR3nt: TGTGCCAGTAAGTTTGGGCCGACTGGCGAAAACATTCAGTACTTC